One and the same sample provided the 28 T cell receptor beta chains below, sequenced in a study of chronic HIV infection and antiretroviral therapy. A single record per CDR3 protein comes from TCRdb applying MiXCR to the 5' RACE reads. The repertoire has 25,000 to 35,000 distinct CDR3 sequences, under 9.5% of them found once; the top ten carry about 2.5%. Sequenced material: peripheral blood. The receptors here all came from an adult who had HIV and had not received antiretroviral therapy, or was an uninfected healthy control (not recorded which).

The chain uses TRBV29-1 and TRBJ2-3; D is ambiguous. The CDR3 is 12 residues long. Germline CDR1 reads SQVTM; CDR2 reads ANQGSEA. Deletions cut 6 bases from V and 5 bases from J, with 12 bases between. CDR3 residues: CSVPFSGDTQYF. The CDR3 coding sequence is TGCAGCGTCCCCTTTTCGGGAGATACGCAGTATTTT.

The table lists this clonotype with many counts. The chain has TRBV29-1 and TRBJ2-3; D ambiguous. The CDR3 sequence is 13 residues long. The germline V gene encodes CDR1 SQVTM and CDR2 ANQGSEA. Trimming stripped 4 bases from V and 4 bases from J, with 12 bases between. CDR3 sequence: CSVGGRSADTQYF. CDR3 in DNA: TGCAGCGTTGGGGGTAGATCTGCAGATACGCAGTATTTT.

This clonotype was recorded at least ten times. The chain joins TRBV10-2 to TRBJ2-1; D gene ambiguous. V was trimmed by 6 bases and J by 6 bases, leaving 12 bases between them. Looked up from germline, CDR1 is WSHSY and CDR2 is SAAADI. The CDR3 contains 13 residues. The CDR3 DNA reads as TGCGCCAGCAGCCCGGCCCAAAGCAATGAGCAGTTCTTC. Protein sequence: CASSPAQSNEQFF.

This clonotype came up many times. The chain is built from TRBV25-1 and TRBJ2-7; D might be TRBD1 (5 bases). The CDR3 loop spans 15 amino acids. Trimming removed 3 bases from V and 6 bases from J, with 18 bases in between. Per the germline V gene, CDR1 is MGHDK and CDR2 is SYGVNS. The CDR3 sequence is CASSDDSKGRSEQYF. For the CDR3, the DNA is TGTGCCAGCAGTGACGACAGCAAGGGTCGGTCCGAGCAGTACTTC.

This clonotype was observed a few times. This chain connects TRBV6-2 or TRBV6-3 to TRBJ2-7; D is tentatively TRBD1 or TRBD2 (6 bases each). V was clipped by 0 bases and J by 2 bases, with 17 bases between them. Germline V gives CDR1 MNHEY, CDR2 SVGEGT. The CDR3 spans 17 residues. The CDR3 coding sequence is TGTGCCAGCAGTTACTCGAAGGGTAGGGGGGCCCCCTACGAGCAGTACTTC. It translates to CASSYSKGRGAPYEQYF.

At least ten counts were recorded for this clonotype. The rearrangement links TRBV7-6 to TRBJ2-1; tentative D call: TRBD2 (7 bases). The CDR3 contains 15 residues. Germline lookup yields CDR1 SGHVS and CDR2 FNYEAQ. V was shortened by 1 base and J by 1 base, with 8 bases between the two germline ends. The chain's CDR3 is CASSLEGGSYNEQFF. CDR3 in DNA: TGTGCCAGCAGCTTAGAGGGGGGGTCCTACAATGAGCAGTTCTTC. Using reference TRBV7-6 and TRBJ2-1 for the parts outside the CDR3, the full variable domain is GAGVSQSPRYKVTKRGQDVALRCDPISGHVSLYWYRQALGQGPEFLTYFNYEAQQDKSGLPNDRFSAERPEGSISTLTIQRTEQRDSAMYRCASSLEGGSYNEQFFGPGTRLTVL.

Only a few counts were recorded for this clonotype. The chain's CDR3 is CSGTQGARPQETQYF. For the CDR3, the DNA is TGCAGCGGTACCCAGGGGGCCCGCCCCCAAGAGACCCAGTACTTC. V gene TRBV29-1 combines with J gene TRBJ2-5; the match to TRBD1 covers 8 bases. This CDR3 is 15 amino acids long. The germline V gene encodes CDR1 SQVTM and CDR2 ANQGSEA. The J segment lost 1 base and the V segment lost 7 bases, leaving 11 bases of the junction unmatched.

There are many counts of this clonotype. The chain couples TRBV15 to TRBJ1-1; D remains ambiguous. CDR3 length: 14 amino acids. Trimming removed 1 base at V and 5 bases at J, with 11 bases between. Germline V gene data show CDR1 as LNHNV and CDR2 as YYDKDF (reference sequence). The CDR3 protein is CATSRGARGTEAFF. In nucleotides, the CDR3 is TGTGCCACCAGCAGAGGAGCGCGGGGAACTGAAGCTTTCTTT.

Many counts were recorded for this clonotype. The V call is TRBV4-2, the J call TRBJ2-7; D is perhaps TRBD2 (6 bases). Trimming pared 4 bases from V and 2 bases from J, leaving 12 bases between. Germline V gene data show CDR1 as LGHNA and CDR2 as YNFKEQ. This CDR3 has 14 residues. The CDR3 nucleotides are TGTGCCAGCAGCCGTTGGAGGGCAGCCTACGAGCAGTACTTC. Amino acid sequence: CASSRWRAAYEQYF.

This clonotype was observed a handful of times. The gene calls are TRBV3-1 and TRBJ2-3, with D possibly being TRBD2 (6 bases). V was trimmed by 0 bases and J by 5 bases, leaving 18 bases between them. This CDR3 has 17 residues. Germline values: CDR1 LGHDT, CDR2 YNNKEL (reference sequence). The CDR3 bases are TGTGCCAGCAGCCAAGAGATACGAGCCGGGAGCGGAGATACGCAGTATTTT. It translates to CASSQEIRAGSGDTQYF.

This clonotype was seen at least ten times. V and J are TRBV12-3 or TRBV12-4 and TRBJ2-1; TRBD1 matches 9 bases. J lost 8 bases, V lost 5 bases, and 4 bases had no gene match. This CDR3 contains 13 residues. The CDR3 is CASSLQGAYEQFF. The CDR3, as DNA: TGTGCCAGCAGTCTACAGGGGGCCTATGAGCAGTTCTTC.

This clonotype has at least ten counts. The CDR3 protein is CSAIHGQGDTEAFF. Written as DNA, the CDR3 is TGCAGTGCTATCCATGGACAGGGAGACACTGAAGCTTTCTTT. This sequence joins TRBV20-1 and TRBJ1-1; 8 nucleotides align to TRBD1. Germline CDR1 is DFQATT and CDR2 is SNEGSKA (reference sequence). With 4 bases clipped from V and 3 bases from J, the junction kept 7 bases outside the gene matches. This CDR3 has 14 residues.

This clonotype is deemed medium-sized (0.01 to 0.1%). The rearrangement links TRBV4-3 to TRBJ2-6; D is uncertain. The germline V and J ends were trimmed by 0 bases and 1 base, with 7 bases remaining between them. The length of the CDR3 is 16 residues. The V gene's germline CDR1 is LGHNA and CDR2 YSLEER. The CDR3 protein is CASSQDVGSGANVLTF. The CDR3 region has the DNA TGCGCCAGCAGCCAAGATGTTGGTTCTGGGGCCAACGTCCTGACTTTC.

This clonotype was seen a handful of times. The chain joins TRBV3-1 to TRBJ1-6; TRBD1 might be the D (6 bases). V lost 4 bases and J 7 bases, leaving 11 bases between the germline ends. This CDR3 spans 14 amino acids. Looked up from germline, CDR1 is LGHDT and CDR2 is YNNKEL (reference sequence). The CDR3 is CASSPRGRNSPLHF. The CDR3 DNA is TGTGCCAGCAGCCCCAGGGGACGGAATTCACCCCTCCACTTT.

This clonotype was detected ten times or more. The chain couples TRBV5-1 to TRBJ2-2, with 8 bases identical to TRBD2. Trimming at V came to 3 bases and at J to 4 bases, leaving 5 bases not matched to a gene. This CDR3 contains 15 residues. Germline-derived CDR1 and CDR2 are SGHRS and YFSETQ. The CDR3 coding sequence is TGCGCCAGCAGCTCCGGACTAGCAGCCACCGGGGAGCTGTTTTTT. Its translation is CASSSGLAATGELFF.

The V and J genes are TRBV7-2 and TRBJ1-4; possible D gene TRBD1, 6 bases. Germline CDR1 and CDR2: SGHTA and FQGNSA. The CDR3 contains 14 residues. V lost 7 bases to trimming and J lost 0 bases, with 9 bases between them. The CDR3 protein is CASKGGATNEKLFF. The CDR3 nucleotides read TGTGCCAGCAAAGGGGGTGCAACTAATGAAAAACTGTTTTTT.

The rearrangement joins TRBV6-1 to TRBJ1-5; unclear D gene. CDR3 size: 17 residues. V gave up 5 bases and J gave up 0 bases, with 17 bases separating them. Germline V gene lookup returns CDR1 MNHNS and CDR2 SASEGT. This chain's CDR3 is CASSPTSTIYSNQPQHF. The CDR3 DNA is TGTGCCAGCAGTCCCACCTCGACTATTTATAGCAATCAGCCCCAGCATTTT.

This clonotype appeared many times. This sequence joins TRBV29-1 and TRBJ2-7; 8 bases match TRBD1. The CDR3 has 14 amino acids. Germline values: CDR1 SQVTM, CDR2 ANQGSEA. J gave up 3 bases and V 3 bases, and 7 bases lay outside the gene matches. In DNA, the CDR3 is TGCAGCGTTGACCGGCAGGGGACAGGCTACGAGCAGTACTTC. This encodes CSVDRQGTGYEQYF.

This chain links TRBV5-5 with TRBJ1-1, with 8 bases fitting TRBD1. This CDR3 has 16 residues. Germline CDR1 and CDR2: SGHKS and YYEKEE (reference sequence). Losses at the gene ends were 1 base for V and 4 bases for J; bases not matched to a gene: 9. The CDR3: CASSLQLTGAFTEAFF. For the CDR3, the DNA is TGTGCCAGCAGCTTGCAACTGACAGGGGCTTTCACTGAAGCTTTCTTT.

This clonotype came up many times. CDR3 DNA: TGTGCCACCCAGCCACGATACACTGAAGCTTTCTTT. Translation: CATQPRYTEAFF. The J gene is TRBJ1-1, the V gene TRBV21-1. TRBV21-1 is tagged as a pseudogene. CDR3 length: 12 amino acids.

Worth noting for this clonotype: With a much larger clone just one base away, this may be a read error. The chain uses TRBV2 and TRBJ2-7; D might be TRBD2 (7 bases). The CDR3 covers 14 residues. V lost 4 bases and J lost 5, with 15 bases in between. Germline-derived CDR1 and CDR2 are SNHLY and FYNNEI. DNA for the CDR3: TGTGCCAGCAGTGCGGGGGGCACCCACAACGAGCAGTACTTC. Translated, it gives CASSAGGTHNEQYF. Complete variable domain (other parts from reference TRBV2 and TRBJ2-7): EPEVTQTPSHQVTQMGQEVILRCVPISNHLYFYWYRQILGQKVEFLVSFYNNEISEKSEIFDDQFSVERPDGSNFTLKIRSTKLEDSAMYFCASSAGGTHNEQYFGPGTRLTVT.

This clonotype has at least ten counts. The chain has TRBV29-1 and TRBJ2-1, with a tentative D call TRBD1 (6 bases). CDR3 length: 15 amino acids. V lost 1 base and J 0 bases, leaving 10 bases between the germline ends. The germline V gene has CDR1 SQVTM and CDR2 ANQGSEA. Written as DNA, the CDR3 is TGCAGCGTTGAAGGAGGGACACGCTCCTACAATGAGCAGTTCTTC. This translates into CSVEGGTRSYNEQFF.

This clonotype was found a few times. A read error may explain this, as a much larger clone is one base away. The chain joins TRBV12-3 or TRBV12-4 to TRBJ1-4; weak D call: TRBD1 (5 bases). V dropped 6 bases and J dropped 6 bases, with 14 bases sitting between them. This CDR3 is 14 amino acids long. CDR3 in amino acids: CASRRDSCDEKLFF. The CDR3 DNA sequence: TGTGCCAGCAGGAGAGACAGCTGTGATGAAAAACTGTTTTTT.

DNA of the CDR3: TGTGCCATCAGCCCGGGACTAGCGGAGCAGTTCTTC. As protein: CAISPGLAEQFF. This chain connects TRBV10-3 to TRBJ2-1; 10 positions match TRBD2. J gave up 10 bases and V 6 bases, and 3 bases lay outside the gene matches. The CDR3 covers 12 residues. Germline CDR1 reads ENHRY; CDR2 reads SYGVKD.

This clonotype occurred many times. This chain uses TRBV2 with TRBJ2-7, with 8 bases lining up with TRBD1. The junction had 9 bases not matched to a gene; V was cut back by 11 bases and J by 0 bases. CDR1 and CDR2 from the germline V gene are SNHLY and FYNNEI. This CDR3 has 14 amino acids. DNA for the CDR3: TGTGCCGGTAGCAGGGGGCAGAGCTCCTACGAGCAGTACTTC. Translated, it gives CAGSRGQSSYEQYF.

With regard to this clonotype: A much larger clone lies one base from this, so it may be a read error. This chain links TRBV29-1 with TRBJ2-7, with D perhaps matching TRBD2 (6 bases). CDR3 size: 15 residues. V was trimmed by 5 bases and J by 5 bases, leaving 22 bases between them. Germline assignment: CDR1 SQVTM and CDR2 ANQGSEA. The DNA for the CDR3 is TGCAGCGTTAGAACAACCGCGCGAGGGAGGCACGAGCAGTACTTC. Residues: CSVRTTARGRHEQYF.

This clonotype occurred a few times. The chain has TRBV6-1 and TRBJ1-5; a weak D match, TRBD1 (5 bases). The CDR3 extends over 15 amino acids. Looked up from germline, CDR1 is MNHNS and CDR2 is SASEGT. V lost 7 bases, J lost 1 base, and 14 bases lay in between. CDR3 DNA: TGTGCCAGCACCAGACAGCTACTCAGCAATCAGCCCCAGCATTTT. Translated: CASTRQLLSNQPQHF.

This chain uses TRBV7-9 with TRBJ2-2, with no clear D. CDR3 length: 16 residues. Trimming pared 4 bases from V and 0 bases from J, leaving 12 bases between. CDR1 is SEHNR and CDR2 is FQNEAQ in the germline V gene (reference sequence). The CDR3 DNA sequence: TGTGCCAGCAGCTCCCCCTTGACGGCGAACACCGGGGAGCTGTTTTTT. Translating gives CASSSPLTANTGELFF.